Sequencing of this T cell receptor beta chain was carried out in a study of T cells in Graves' hyperthyroidism and ophthalmopathy. This clonotype was found a few times. It was RNA transcripts that yielded the amplified TCR beta CDR3 regions. The HTBI set primed first-round TCR CDR3 RT-PCR. MiXCR, run by TCRdb on the multiplex PCR reads, gives a single entry per CDR3 protein. This table has approximately 260,000 distinct CDR3 sequences, over 12% appearing once. Newly diagnosed hyperthyroidism, duration under 2 months, in patients aged 18 to 65. The CDR3 consists of 12 residues. V lost 7 bases, J lost 1 base, and 8 bases lay in between. Looked up from germline, CDR1 is DFQATT and CDR2 is SNEGSKA (reference sequence).

The sequencing input was blood. The sequence came from a woman aged 45 to 65 with Graves' hyperthyroidism that later progressed to Graves' ophthalmopathy. J is TRBJ1-5 and V is TRBV20-1; the D is unclear. CDR3 protein: CSVTASNQPQHF. CDR3 sequence (DNA): TGCAGTGTAACGGCGAGCAATCAGCCCCAGCATTTT.